Reported below is one T cell receptor (beta chain). This sample is drawn from a study of control samples from healthy donors and cancer patients. Clones were read by immunoSEQ multiplex PCR, and TCRdb kept only the in-frame ones, dropping some. Seen here are more than 85,000 clones, less than 95% observed once, and the top ten hold 4.4%. The V and J ends lost 1 base and 10 bases respectively, with 16 bases between them. There are 14 residues in the CDR3. The germline V gene has CDR1 LGHDT and CDR2 YNNKEL (reference sequence). Source material: blood. The chain links TRBV3-1 (or the pseudogene TRBV3-2) to TRBJ2-5; possible D gene TRBD1, 5 bases. The source is a human donor in good health. The donor label of this sample is uncertain. CDR3 residues: CASSQVDTKRGQYF. The CDR3 nucleotides read TGTGCCAGCAGCCAAGTGGACACTAAACGAGGCCAGTACTTC.